These 32 T cell receptor beta chains share one sample of origin, sequenced in a study of human T cells and chemical hapten exposure. Stated time point: patch test 1, 2 weeks after DPC sensitization. Documented treatment: therapeutic diphenylcyclopropenone sensitization with weekly scalp DPC. Using its own MiXCR run on the RACE reads, TCRdb lists one record per CDR3 protein. The data show fewer than 150,000 distinct CDR3 sequences, roughly 15% seen once. The starting material was whole blood, obtained in connection with sensitization to the hapten diphenylcyclopropenone (DPC). The source of these receptors is a man younger than 35 with alopecia areata. Some clones in this sample may be carry-over from other donors' samples.

This clonotype has a count of ten or more. The V gene is TRBV27, the J gene TRBJ2-7; D is perhaps TRBD2 (5 bases). Trimming removed 3 bases at V and 3 bases at J, with 9 bases between. The CDR3 length is 13 residues. Germline-derived CDR1 and CDR2 are MNHEY and SMNVEV (reference sequence). For the CDR3, the DNA is TGTGCCAGCAGTTTGTCGGGGTACTACGAGCAGTACTTC. It codes for CASSLSGYYEQYF.

This clonotype was counted at least ten times. The chain has TRBV7-3 and TRBJ2-3; 7 nucleotides agree with TRBD1. The CDR3 spans 14 residues. Germline V gives CDR1 SGHTA, CDR2 FQGTGA. The V segment lost 5 bases and the J segment 3 bases; nucleotides outside the gene matches: 5. CDR3 DNA sequence: TGTGCCAGCAGCCAAGACAGGGCGACAGATACGCAGTATTTT. This encodes CASSQDRATDTQYF.

V gene TRBV12-3 or TRBV12-4 combines with J gene TRBJ1-6; TRBD1 agrees at 7 bases. The CDR3 length is 15 residues. After removal of 8 bases from V and 4 bases from J, the junction contained 8 bases not matched to a gene. The CDR3 region has the DNA TGTGCCAGCGGAACCGGGACAGCGTATAATTCACCCCTCCACTTT. Its translation is CASGTGTAYNSPLHF.

This clonotype was seen more than once but under ten times. V is TRBV7-3 and J is TRBJ2-1; D ambiguous. The V and J ends lost 5 bases and 11 bases respectively, with 16 bases between them. The CDR3 extends over 13 amino acids. Germline-derived CDR1 and CDR2 are SGHTA and FQGTGA. The DNA of the CDR3 is TGTGCCAGCAGCCCCCCGGACGGAGCCCAGCAGTTCTTC. This codes for CASSPPDGAQQFF.

In this sample, this clonotype turned up many times. This sequence joins TRBV3-1 and TRBJ2-2; D gene unclear. V lost 1 base and J 0 bases, leaving 9 bases between the germline ends. This CDR3 is 16 amino acids long. Germline V CDR1 and CDR2: LGHDT, YNNKEL (reference sequence). DNA of the CDR3: TGTGCCAGCAGCCAAGGGGATGCCGCGAACACCGGGGAGCTGTTTTTT. This encodes CASSQGDAANTGELFF.

Note on this clonotype: One junction end does not reproduce the germline sequence, and a read error may be involved. The V and J genes are TRBV4-3 and TRBJ1-2; D may be TRBD1 (6 bases). The CDR3 extends over 16 amino acids. Germline CDR1 and CDR2: LGHNA and YSLEER. CDR3 DNA: TGCGTCAGCAGCCAAGAGACGGACAGCCCTAACTATGGCTACACCTTC. It translates to CVSSQETDSPNYGYTF.

This clonotype was found a few times. The V and J genes are TRBV20-1 and TRBJ2-7; the D is unclear. Trimming pared 0 bases from V and 3 bases from J, leaving 18 bases between. Germline V gives CDR1 DFQATT, CDR2 SNEGSKA (reference sequence). This CDR3 contains 16 residues. The CDR3 is CSARDLAIEVVYEQYF. CDR3 bases: TGCAGTGCTAGAGATCTCGCAATTGAGGTAGTCTACGAGCAGTACTTC.

This clonotype was seen at least ten times. The chain joins TRBV3-1 to TRBJ1-5, with D perhaps TRBD1 (6 bases). V lost 4 bases, J lost 2 bases, and 9 bases lay in between. Germline CDR1 is LGHDT and CDR2 is YNNKEL (reference sequence). The CDR3 runs 14 residues. The CDR3 DNA is TGTGCCAGCAGCCCGGGACAACGCAATCAGCCCCAGCATTTT. Protein product: CASSPGQRNQPQHF. Full variable domain (outside the CDR3, taken from reference TRBV3-1 and TRBJ1-5): DTAVSQTPKYLVTQMGNDKSIKCEQNLGHDTMYWYKQDSKKFLKIMFSYNNKELIINETVPNRFSPKSPDKAHLNLHINSLELGDSAVYFCASSPGQRNQPQHFGDGTRLSIL.

The J gene is TRBJ2-2, the V gene TRBV6-1, with a tentative D call TRBD1 (6 bases). The CDR3 loop spans 14 amino acids. Germline V gene sequence: CDR1 MNHNS, CDR2 SASEGT. V lost 5 bases and J 6 bases, leaving 13 bases between the germline ends. CDR3 DNA sequence: TGTGCCAGCAGTATTCCAGGGGAAGCCGGGGAGCTGTTTTTT. Translation gives CASSIPGEAGELFF.

This clonotype was seen a handful of times. CDR3 loop: CASSQNEGAVGYTF. CDR3 bases: TGCGCCAGCAGCCAAAATGAAGGGGCTGTTGGCTACACCTTC. This sequence joins TRBV4-1 and TRBJ1-2; a weak D match, TRBD1 (5 bases). The V end was cut by 2 bases, the J end by 7 bases, with 14 bases between. In germline, CDR1 is MGHRA, CDR2 YSYEKL. The CDR3 totals 14 residues.

This clonotype showed up just a few times. This chain links TRBV9 with TRBJ1-3; D gene ambiguous. The CDR3 length is 16 residues. Germline V CDR1 and CDR2: SGDLS, YYNGEE. Trimming shortened V by 0 bases and J by 0 bases, and 10 bases separated the two germline ends. The DNA for the CDR3 is TGTGCCAGCAGCGTAGTGTCGGCCGACTCTGGAAACACCATATATTTT. Protein sequence: CASSVVSADSGNTIYF. Full variable domain (outside the CDR3, taken from reference TRBV9 and TRBJ1-3): DSGVTQTPKHLITATGQRVTLRCSPRSGDLSVYWYQQSLDQGLQFLIQYYNGEERAKGNILERFSAQQFPDLHSELNLSSLELGDSALYFCASSVVSADSGNTIYFGEGSWLTVV.

The rearrangement joins TRBV3-1 to TRBJ2-7; the match to TRBD1 covers 9 bases. V was clipped by 4 bases and J by 0 bases; unmatched bases: 7. There are 16 residues in the CDR3. From germline, CDR1 is LGHDT and CDR2 YNNKEL (reference sequence). CDR3 loop: CASSPRSGQGSYEQYF. CDR3 sequence (DNA): TGTGCCAGCAGCCCCCGTTCGGGACAGGGCTCCTACGAGCAGTACTTC.

This clonotype has only a few counts. This chain uses TRBV24-1 with TRBJ2-3; D gene unclear. CDR3 length: 12 amino acids. The germline gives CDR1 KGHDR, CDR2 SFDVKD. V dropped 8 bases and J dropped 4 bases, with 9 bases sitting between them. The CDR3 bases are TGTGCCACCAAGTCCCCAGCAGATACGCAGTATTTT. Its translation: CATKSPADTQYF.

The V call is TRBV29-1, the J call TRBJ2-2; D might be TRBD1 or TRBD2, each matching 6 bases. This CDR3 contains 13 residues. Trimming removed 4 bases at V and 5 bases at J, with 11 bases between. CDR1 is SQVTM and CDR2 is ANQGSEA in the germline V gene. Here the CDR3 reads CSVVGGGTGELFF. In nucleotides, the CDR3 is TGCAGCGTTGTCGGGGGCGGTACCGGGGAGCTGTTTTTT.

This clonotype was picked up a small number of times. This sequence joins TRBV27 and TRBJ2-3; no clear D gene. Germline V lookup: CDR1 MNHEY, CDR2 SMNVEV (reference sequence). This CDR3 spans 13 amino acids. V was pared by 8 bases and J by 4 bases, with 13 bases between. CDR3 loop: CASYPVGSDTQYF. DNA of the CDR3: TGTGCCAGCTATCCAGTGGGGTCAGATACGCAGTATTTT.

This clonotype appeared a few times. This chain uses TRBV7-9 with TRBJ2-5; D is possibly TRBD1 (7 bases). Germline CDR1 SEHNR, CDR2 FQNEAQ (reference sequence). Trimming left V 3 bases short and J 5 bases short, with 22 bases between. The CDR3 length is 17 residues. The CDR3 protein is CASSFPLWRTGGETQYF. The CDR3 DNA reads TGTGCCAGCAGCTTCCCGCTATGGCGGACAGGAGGGGAGACCCAGTACTTC.

The chain couples TRBV21-1 to TRBJ2-1; whether TRBD2, the table's D call, matches the DNA was not checked. TRBV21-1 is a documented pseudogene. The CDR3 is made up of 11 amino acids. The CDR3 DNA reads TGTGCCAGCAGCAACTCCCCACTGCAGTTCTTC. Its translation is CASSNSPLQFF.

The V call is TRBV6-6, the J call TRBJ2-3; D may match TRBD1 or TRBD2 (5 bases each). Germline CDR1 MNHNY, CDR2 SVGAGI (reference sequence). Trimming took 6 bases from V and 4 from J, leaving 11 bases between them. The CDR3 extends over 13 amino acids. In nucleotides, the CDR3 is TGTGCCAGCAGCCCGGGACGCTCAGATACGCAGTATTTT. Its protein product is CASSPGRSDTQYF.

This clonotype has only a few counts. The chain links TRBV3-1 to TRBJ1-1; D call uncertain. CDR1 is LGHDT and CDR2 is YNNKEL in the germline V gene (reference sequence). The CDR3 is 11 residues long. Trimming took off 4 bases at V and 11 bases at J, with 11 bases between the two ends. CDR3 DNA sequence: TGTGCCAGCAGCCTCAAGGGAGGTGCTTTCTTT. Translation gives CASSLKGGAFF.

This chain joins TRBV6-5 and TRBJ2-3; D unresolved. V was shortened by 0 bases and J by 1 base, with 11 bases between the two germline ends. CDR1 and CDR2 (germline): MNHEY, SVGAGI. This CDR3 comprises 16 residues. This CDR3 reads CASSYSVESGTDTQYF. In nucleotides, the CDR3 is TGTGCCAGCAGTTACTCGGTAGAGTCGGGCACAGATACGCAGTATTTT.

The chain recombines TRBV6-6 with TRBJ1-1; the D is unclear. This CDR3 has 15 residues. Trimming stripped 10 bases from V and 1 base from J, with 19 bases between. CDR1 and CDR2 (germline): MNHNY, SVGAGI (reference sequence). The CDR3: CATAIGRRTNTEAFF. The CDR3 DNA sequence: TGTGCCACCGCAATAGGACGGCGGACGAACACTGAAGCTTTCTTT.

There are a few counts of this clonotype. The chain carries TRBV7-9 and TRBJ1-4; weak D call: TRBD1 (5 bases). Between the trimmed V and J ends, which lost 0 bases and 7 bases, there was a span of 6 bases. Per the germline V gene, CDR1 is SEHNR and CDR2 is FQNEAQ (reference sequence). This CDR3 contains 13 residues. The CDR3 coding sequence is TGTGCCAGCAGCTTAGCGGGGCGTGAAAAACTGTTTTTT. It is translated as CASSLAGREKLFF.

The V call is TRBV20-1, the J call TRBJ2-7; D not certain. Per the germline V gene, CDR1 is DFQATT and CDR2 is SNEGSKA (reference sequence). Trimming stripped 5 bases from V and 4 bases from J, with 12 bases between. The CDR3 loop spans 12 amino acids. The CDR3 protein is CSAGQRGYEQYV. In nucleotides, the CDR3 is TGCAGTGCTGGCCAACGAGGTTACGAGCAGTACGTC.

V and J are TRBV18 and TRBJ1-1; D gene uncertain. The V and J ends lost 5 bases and 4 bases respectively, with 11 bases between them. CDR1 is KGHSH, CDR2 LQKENI, per germline. The length of the CDR3 is 13 residues. CDR3 sequence reads: CASSSDGITEAFF. Here the CDR3 DNA reads TGTGCCAGCTCATCGGACGGCATCACTGAAGCTTTCTTT.

This chain links TRBV7-2 with TRBJ2-7; tentatively, D is TRBD1 or TRBD2 (5 bases each). V lost 0 bases and J lost 2, with 5 bases in between. The CDR3 consists of 13 residues. CDR1 is SGHTA, CDR2 FQGNSA, per germline. The CDR3 spells CASSLAGAYEQYF. As DNA, the CDR3 is TGTGCCAGCAGCTTAGCGGGGGCCTACGAGCAGTACTTC.

This clonotype was found a few times. This chain connects TRBV4-2 to TRBJ1-4, with D possibly TRBD1 on 5 matching bases. Trimming left V 0 bases short and J 10 bases short, with 18 bases between. The CDR3 totals 16 residues. Germline CDR1 is LGHNA and CDR2 is YNFKEQ. The DNA of the CDR3 is TGTGCCAGCAGCCAAGAAGTTCGGCAGGGTGAGGCAAAACTGTTTTTT. Encoded protein: CASSQEVRQGEAKLFF.

This rearrangement joins TRBV12-3 or TRBV12-4 to TRBJ2-2; perhaps TRBD2 as D (5 bases). Between the trimmed V and J ends, which lost 8 bases and 2 bases, there was a span of 12 bases. The CDR3 consists of 14 residues. The CDR3 spells CASLRRGNTGELFF. CDR3 coding DNA: TGTGCCAGCCTAAGACGGGGAAACACCGGGGAGCTGTTTTTT.

V and J are TRBV9 and TRBJ1-3, with unresolved D. Germline loops: CDR1 SGDLS, CDR2 YYNGEE. This CDR3 contains 15 residues. V was pared by 0 bases and J by 3 bases, with 10 bases between. The chain's CDR3 is CASSVVGSGGNTIYF. The CDR3 DNA is TGTGCCAGCAGCGTAGTGGGGTCCGGTGGAAACACCATATATTTT.

This clonotype was seen a handful of times. The gene calls are TRBV27 and TRBJ2-7; D ambiguous. The CDR3 consists of 14 residues. Per germline, CDR1 MNHEY and CDR2 SMNVEV (reference sequence). V was shortened by 4 bases and J by 1 base, with 11 bases between the two germline ends. CDR3 sequence reads: CASSSGSGSYEQYF. CDR3 nucleotide sequence: TGTGCCAGCAGTTCAGGCTCCGGGTCCTACGAGCAGTACTTC.

V gene TRBV7-3 combines with J gene TRBJ2-2, with D unresolved. CDR1 is SGHTA and CDR2 is FQGTGA in the germline V gene. V gave up 3 bases and J gave up 7 bases, with 9 bases separating them. This CDR3 is 13 amino acids long. The CDR3 here is CASSFPPGGELFF. CDR3 nucleotide sequence: TGTGCCAGCAGCTTCCCCCCTGGCGGGGAGCTGTTTTTT. Based on the CDR3 plus reference TRBV7-3 and TRBJ2-2, the full variable domain is GAGVSQTPSNKVTEKGKYVELRCDPISGHTALYWYRQSLGQGPEFLIYFQGTGAADDSGLPNDRFFAVRPEGSVSTLKIQRTERGDSAVYLCASSFPPGGELFFGEGSRLTVL.

The chain combines TRBV29-1 with TRBJ2-3; possible D gene TRBD1, 5 bases. The ends were cut back, 1 base at V and 1 base at J, with 18 bases in the middle. CDR3 length: 17 amino acids. Germline V gene data show CDR1 as SQVTM and CDR2 as ANQGSEA. The chain's CDR3 is CSVEGMTAPFGTDTQYF. Written as DNA, the CDR3 is TGCAGCGTTGAAGGGATGACAGCCCCCTTCGGCACAGATACGCAGTATTTT.

This chain links TRBV4-1 with TRBJ1-5; D unclear. Trimming left V 1 base short and J 2 bases short, with 9 bases between. The CDR3 sequence is 15 residues long. Germline assignment: CDR1 MGHRA and CDR2 YSYEKL. CDR3 sequence (DNA): TGCGCCAGCAGCCAAGCTCAGATCGGCAATCAGCCCCAGCATTTT. This gives the protein CASSQAQIGNQPQHF.